Each of the 11 T cell receptor beta chains below was sequenced from the same sample in a study of breast tumors, draining lymph nodes, adjacent tissues. Samples came from axillary lymph nodes draining the breast cancer. TCRdb re-called the multiplex PCR reads with MiXCR, one entry per CDR3 protein. Here the sample spans about 270,000 distinct CDR3 sequences, around 30% being singletons. The material sequenced was axillary lymph node tissue. These receptors all stem from a female donor with breast cancer. Some clones in this sample may be carry-over from other donors' samples.

The rearrangement uses TRBV29-1 and TRBJ1-6, with D tentatively TRBD1 (5 bases). CDR3 length equals 13 residues. The germline V gene encodes CDR1 SQVTM and CDR2 ANQGSEA. V was shortened by 7 bases and J by 10 bases, with 17 bases between the two germline ends. For the CDR3, the DNA is TGCAGCGCCGAACCGACGGGGGGGTCACCCCTCCACTTT. Translated: CSAEPTGGSPLHF.

The chain recombines TRBV7-3 with TRBJ2-1, with D unclear. The CDR3 consists of 13 residues. Germline CDR1 reads SGHTA; CDR2 reads FQGTGA. Trimming pared 2 bases from V and 8 bases from J, leaving 10 bases between. The CDR3 is CASSLGPNDEQFF. DNA of the CDR3: TGTGCCAGCAGCTTAGGCCCAAACGATGAGCAGTTCTTC. Complete variable domain (other parts from reference TRBV7-3 and TRBJ2-1): GAGVSQTPSNKVTEKGKYVELRCDPISGHTALYWYRQSLGQGPEFLIYFQGTGAADDSGLPNDRFFAVRPEGSVSTLKIQRTERGDSAVYLCASSLGPNDEQFFGPGTRLTVL.

At least ten counts were recorded for this clonotype. DNA of the CDR3: TGTGCCACCAGTGGCGGACGGAGGGCCGGGGAGCTGTTTTTT. Its translation: CATSGGRRAGELFF. The genes are TRBV24-1 and TRBJ2-2; a possible D gene is TRBD2 (6 bases). This CDR3 has 14 amino acids. Per the germline V gene, CDR1 is KGHDR and CDR2 is SFDVKD. Trimming cost V 5 bases and J 6 bases, with 12 bases left between them.

This clonotype was observed many times. The CDR3, as DNA: TGCGCCAGCAGCCAAGATCCAGCCTATTCCTACGAGCAGTACTTC. This sequence encodes CASSQDPAYSYEQYF. J is TRBJ2-7 and V is TRBV4-3; D unresolved. Trimming stripped 0 bases from V and 1 base from J, with 10 bases between. Germline lookup yields CDR1 LGHNA and CDR2 YSLEER. This CDR3 is built from 15 residues.

This clonotype has ten or more counts. The genes are TRBV15 and TRBJ2-1, with 10 bases lining up with TRBD2. The V gene end was trimmed by 5 bases and the J gene end by 9 bases; junction bases not matched to a gene: 10. Germline V gene lookup returns CDR1 LNHNV and CDR2 YYDKDF (reference sequence). CDR3 length equals 15 residues. CDR3 sequence (DNA): TGTGCCACCAGCTGGGGACTAGCGCCTGACAGTGAGCAGTTCTTC. Translating it yields CATSWGLAPDSEQFF.

At least ten counts were recorded for this clonotype. The gene calls are TRBV5-5 and TRBJ2-1; a possible D gene is TRBD1 (5 bases). The CDR3 consists of 16 residues. V was pared by 1 base and J by 1 base, with 12 bases between. The V gene's germline CDR1 is SGHKS and CDR2 YYEKEE (reference sequence). CDR3 protein: CASSLFYSGSYNEQFF. The CDR3 DNA follows: TGTGCCAGCAGCTTGTTCTACTCAGGGTCCTACAATGAGCAGTTCTTC.

This clonotype was observed many times. This rearrangement joins TRBV20-1 to TRBJ2-1, with D perhaps matching TRBD1 or TRBD2 (5 bases each). The V end lost 4 bases, the J end lost 10 bases, and 20 bases lay between the germline ends. This CDR3 spans 14 amino acids. CDR1 and CDR2 from the germline V gene are DFQATT and SNEGSKA (reference sequence). Written as DNA, the CDR3 is TGCAGTGCTAAGCGGCAGGGTATTCGAAGCGAGCAGTTCTTC. It is translated as CSAKRQGIRSEQFF.

This clonotype appeared many times. V usage is TRBV30 and J usage is TRBJ2-7; the D gene could be TRBD1 or TRBD2 (5 bases each). The CDR3 length is 12 residues. The V gene lost 3 bases and the J gene lost 5 bases, with 11 bases spanning the gap. Looked up from germline, CDR1 is GTSNPN and CDR2 is SVGIG (reference sequence). The CDR3 here is CAWRDQGDEQYF. The CDR3, as DNA: TGTGCCTGGAGAGACCAGGGAGACGAGCAGTACTTC.

This clonotype was counted ten times or more. V gene TRBV11-3 combines with J gene TRBJ2-1; no clear D gene. The V and J ends lost 4 bases and 0 bases respectively, with 16 bases between them. CDR3 length: 17 amino acids. The V gene's germline CDR1 is SGHNT and CDR2 YENEEA. The CDR3 DNA reads TGTGCCAGCAGCTCCACAAGGAGTGTACCCTCCTACAATGAGCAGTTCTTC. It specifies CASSSTRSVPSYNEQFF.

Comments on this clonotype: A much larger clone differs by one base, so this may be a read error. The genes are TRBV30 and TRBJ2-5; D call uncertain. In germline, CDR1 is GTSNPN, CDR2 SVGIG (reference sequence). The CDR3 is made up of 12 amino acids. Trimming cost V 8 bases and J 6 bases, with 16 bases left between them. The CDR3 nucleotides are TGTGCCAGGTGGGCCCCTTCAAAGACCCAGTACTTC. It yields the protein CARWAPSKTQYF.

The V gene is TRBV7-2, the J gene TRBJ1-3; D is unclear. V lost 1 base and J lost 8, with 6 bases in between. Germline-derived CDR1 and CDR2 are SGHTA and FQGNSA. The CDR3 consists of 12 residues. Here the CDR3 reads CASSLDRYTIYF. The CDR3 DNA reads TGTGCCAGCAGCTTAGATAGATACACCATATATTTT.